This TCR beta chain was sequenced during a study of T cell clonality in common variable immunodeficiency (dated by TCRdb to about 2015). What the research found in general, with its limitations: Correlations between repertoire features and clinical complications were limited by patient heterogeneity within the CVID cohort. Fewer TCRbeta clones were shared among CVID subjects than among healthy controls (p < 0.0001). TCRbeta clonality was higher in CVID subjects than in healthy controls (t-test p = 0.018), and the increase was most characteristic of about a third of subjects. CVID TCRbeta sequences were reported to have fewer deletions and N-nucleotide insertions and to lack highly modified clones with 13 or more V deletions. The authors noted that sequencing repertoires of T cell subpopulations would be needed to clarify what caused the increased clonality in CVID. Even though DNA input was the same, control samples had an average of about 81,820 unique sequences each, compared with approximately 32,000 in CVID samples.

Most CVID patients and most healthy controls were of Caucasian heritage. From each donor, roughly 5 to 8.5 ml of heparinized peripheral whole blood was collected. Genomic DNA from adults with common variable immune deficiency (CVID) and from healthy adult controls was the source for sequencing TCRbeta CDR3 repertoires. The control group comprised approximately 22 healthy adult volunteers, some 12 female and roughly ten male, aged roughly 23 to 66 years with a mean age of around 37. Diluted blood was density-centrifuged over Hypaque 1077 or Ficoll-Paque to isolate peripheral blood mononuclear cells. Unsorted mononuclear cells served as the source of genomic DNA, which was extracted either by Qiagen column purification or by a centrifugation-based method. Equivalent amounts of genomic DNA from CVID and control samples were used as sequencing input. For every sample, a 60 bp segment covering the rearranged TCRbeta CDR3 region was amplified and then sequenced. TCRbeta amplification used the immunoSEQ assay, a bias-corrected multiplex PCR with high-throughput sequencing. On the study's bioinformatics: Every unique nucleotide sequence was considered a clone and was annotated with V, D and J genes, copy number and frequency. Sequences were labeled productive if in frame, and non-productive if out of frame or containing stop codons. As previously described, Shannon's entropy was used to calculate clonality. The predicted amino acid sequences of productive clones were used to derive the mean CDR3 Kyte-Doolittle hydropathy. Hierarchical clustering of scaled V gene usage was performed with the R hclust function using Manhattan distance and complete linkage. Sharing of clones by CDR3 amino acid sequence was evaluated through resampling of 12 repertoires per group over 100 rounds. The repertoires were searched for 70 published EBV-specific TCRbeta sequences and almost 250 published CMV-specific TCRbeta sequences. A couple of CVID samples that yielded fewer than 10,000 sequences were excluded from the analysis, so approximately 40 CVID repertoires were retained. TCRdb took over this immuneACCESS table, retaining in-frame rearrangements with V and J assigned. Such tables are incomplete; in checked studies, under half of the missing clones stem from an unresolved V gene, and the remainder is unexplained. The V and J calls and clone size were taken over from that table, and D and trimming were inferred from the DNA. With around 45,000 clones recorded, this sample contains no clone counted only once. The top ten clones comprise 10% of the sample.

Worth noting for this clone: Its binding antigen is unknown. The read falls 3 residues short of the CDR3 end, and the missing part is taken from the germline J gene.

Reading the germline V gene (reference sequence) gives CDR1 LNHDA and CDR2 SQIVND. The V end gives up 4 bases and the J end 4 bases, leaving 2 bases in the junction not matched to a gene. The CDR3 starts with the cysteine, ends with the phenylalanine, and has 13 residues. The DNA has 30 bases, all within the CDR3, and is read from base 1. This clonotype was sampled from a person aged 18 to 75 in good health. This chain joins TRBV19 to TRBJ1-1; a stretch of 8 junction bases matches TRBD1. The sample taken for sequencing was peripheral blood mononuclear cells. The CDR3 has the sequence CASSKDRATEAFF. Partial CDR3 DNA: TGTGCCAGTAGTAAGGACAGGGCCACTGAA.